This T cell receptor (beta chain) stems from a study of T-cell reconstitution after alpha-beta-depleted transplantation in children. TCRbeta library preparation incorporated unique molecular identifiers. From the PCR reads, TCRdb called clonotypes with MiXCR, one entry per CDR3 protein. The sample includes 450,000 to 600,000 distinct CDR3 sequences, 10% to 15% seen only once; the top ten take over 2%. This clonotype has a handful of counts. The antigen is unknown. Study-wide results and limits: About two months after transplant, alpha-beta T cells reportedly came from several hundred expanded graft clones. At one year after transplant, newly produced T cells mostly accounted for T-cell counts and diversity. Surviving recipient T cells and intrathymic progenitors accounted for some patients' high TCRbeta diversity at day 60.

The germline gives CDR1 MDHEN, CDR2 SYDVKM. The CDR3 is 14 amino acids. With V trimmed by 8 bases and J by 5 bases, 11 bases remained unmatched. The receptor's source is a male patient between 5 and 17 years old who had a stem cell transplant for acute myeloid leukemia, so the T cells may come from the graft donor. Specimen: PBMCs, mostly from graft donor cells, collected 360 days after TCRalphabeta/CD19-depleted stem cell transplant. The rearrangement uses TRBV28 and TRBJ2-7; TRBD2 matches 8 bases. In nucleotides, the CDR3 is TGTGCCAGCCCCCCCTTGACGGGAGGGGACGAGCAGTACTTC. This encodes CASPPLTGGDEQYF. The entire variable domain, with the rest obtained from reference TRBV28 and TRBJ2-7, is as follows: DVKVTQSSRYLVKRTGEKVFLECVQDMDHENMFWYRQDPGLGLRLIYFSYDVKMKEKGDIPEGYSVSREKKERFSLILESASTNQTSMYLCASPPLTGGDEQYFGPGTRLTVT.